This T cell receptor beta chain was found in a study of T cell repertoires in aging, cancer and after chemotherapy. Study at large: Roughly 8.8 million TCR reads made up the full dataset.

This clonotype has a handful of counts. The antigen remains undetermined. Overall study findings and caveats: Across the chemotherapy interval, each cancer cohort showed higher median generation probability, suggesting thymic rebound. Healthy donors lost TCR diversity with age mainly through richness, cancer patients through richness and evenness. Untreated cancer patients had significantly lower blood TCR diversity than age-matched healthy donors.

TCR beta rearrangements were amplified from peripheral blood genomic DNA. A mixed TRB-A/B primer pool amplified rearranged TRB by multiplex touch-down PCR. Via MiXCR, TCRdb re-called the multiplex PCR reads, giving one row per CDR3 protein. The data hold 2,000 or so distinct CDR3 sequences, with about 20% observed a single time. The sample was blood. The sequence came from a human donor with a solid tumor.

Here the CDR3 reads CASSVSGRAQNIQYF. The CDR3 bases are TGTGCCAGCAGCGTTAGCGGGAGGGCCCAAAACATTCAGTACTTC. The chain couples TRBV7-9 to TRBJ2-4; 11 bases match TRBD2. CDR1 is SEHNR, CDR2 FQNEAQ, per germline (reference sequence). The CDR3 has 15 amino acids. J was trimmed by 5 bases and V by 5 bases; bases with no gene match: 5.